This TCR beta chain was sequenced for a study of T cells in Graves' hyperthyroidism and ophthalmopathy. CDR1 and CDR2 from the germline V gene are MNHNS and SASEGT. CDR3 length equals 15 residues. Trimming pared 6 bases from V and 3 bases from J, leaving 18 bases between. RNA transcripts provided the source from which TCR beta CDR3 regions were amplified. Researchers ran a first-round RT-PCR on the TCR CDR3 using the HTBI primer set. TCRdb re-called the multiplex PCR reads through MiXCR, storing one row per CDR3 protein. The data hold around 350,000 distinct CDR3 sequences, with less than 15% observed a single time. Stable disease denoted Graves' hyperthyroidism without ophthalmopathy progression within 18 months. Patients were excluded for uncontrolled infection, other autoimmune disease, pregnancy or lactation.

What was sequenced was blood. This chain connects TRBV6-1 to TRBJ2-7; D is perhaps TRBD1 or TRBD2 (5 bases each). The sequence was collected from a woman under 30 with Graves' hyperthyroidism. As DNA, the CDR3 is TGTGCCAGCAGCCCTTTCCGGGACGGGGACTACGAGCAGTACTTC. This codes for CASSPFRDGDYEQYF.